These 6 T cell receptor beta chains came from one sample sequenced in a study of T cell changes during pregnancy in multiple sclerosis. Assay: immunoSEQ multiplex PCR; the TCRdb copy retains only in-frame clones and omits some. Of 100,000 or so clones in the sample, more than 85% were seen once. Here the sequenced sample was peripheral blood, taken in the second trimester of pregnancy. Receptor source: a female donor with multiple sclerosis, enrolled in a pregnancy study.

For the CDR3, the DNA is TGCGCCAGCAGCTTGGCCAAGACTAGCGGGAACACAGATACGCAGTATTTT. Encoded protein: CASSLAKTSGNTDTQYF. The rearrangement uses TRBV5-1 and TRBJ2-3, with 11 bases identical to TRBD2. Germline lookup yields CDR1 SGHRS and CDR2 YFSETQ. The length of the CDR3 is 17 residues. V was clipped by 0 bases and J by 2 bases; unmatched bases: 5.

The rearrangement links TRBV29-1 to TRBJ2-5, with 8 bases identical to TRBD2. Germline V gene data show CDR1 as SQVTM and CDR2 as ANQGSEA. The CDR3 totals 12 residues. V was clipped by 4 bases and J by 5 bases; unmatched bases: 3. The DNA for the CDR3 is TGCAGCGTTGTAAGCGGGGGTGAGACCCAGTACTTC. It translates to CSVVSGGETQYF.

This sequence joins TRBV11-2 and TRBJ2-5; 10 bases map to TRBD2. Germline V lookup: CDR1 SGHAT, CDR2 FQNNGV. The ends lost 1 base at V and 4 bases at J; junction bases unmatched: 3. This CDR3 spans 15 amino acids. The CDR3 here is CASSLGAGGGETQYF. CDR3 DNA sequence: TGTGCCAGCAGCTTAGGAGCGGGAGGGGGAGAGACCCAGTACTTC.

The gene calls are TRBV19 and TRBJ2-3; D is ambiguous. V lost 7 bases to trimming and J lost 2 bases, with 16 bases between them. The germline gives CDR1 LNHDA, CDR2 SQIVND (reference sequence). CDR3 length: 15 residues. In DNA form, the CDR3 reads TGTGCCAGTAAAACCAACGGTTACGACACAGATACGCAGTATTTT. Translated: CASKTNGYDTDTQYF.

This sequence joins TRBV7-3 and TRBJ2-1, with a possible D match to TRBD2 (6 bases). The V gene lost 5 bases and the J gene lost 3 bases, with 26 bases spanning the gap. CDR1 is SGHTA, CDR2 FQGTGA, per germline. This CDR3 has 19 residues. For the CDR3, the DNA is TGTGCCAGCAGCCCCCTGGGGGGATCAGGTACTGGGGTCTACAATGAGCAGTTCTTC. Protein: CASSPLGGSGTGVYNEQFF. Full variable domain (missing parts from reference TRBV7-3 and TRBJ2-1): GAGVSQTPSNKVTEKGKYVELRCDPISGHTALYWYRQSLGQGPEFLIYFQGTGAADDSGLPNDRFFAVRPEGSVSTLKIQRTERGDSAVYLCASSPLGGSGTGVYNEQFFGPGTRLTVL.

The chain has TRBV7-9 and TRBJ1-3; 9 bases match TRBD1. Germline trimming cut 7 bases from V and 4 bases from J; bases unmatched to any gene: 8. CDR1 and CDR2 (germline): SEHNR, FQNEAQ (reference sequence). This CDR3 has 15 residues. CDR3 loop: CASTLPGQGGNTIYF. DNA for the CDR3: TGTGCCAGCACCTTGCCGGGACAGGGAGGAAACACCATATATTTT.